A single sample gave rise to the 7 T cell receptor beta chains below, sequenced in a study of blood T cell repertoires in COVID-19. Clones were sequenced by immunoSEQ multiplex PCR, and TCRdb holds only the in-frame ones, with some missing. The sample yields some 160,000 clones, roughly 86% seen once. Sample: peripheral blood. Receptors were obtained from a woman older than 75 with COVID-19, enrolled during active disease.

The chain uses TRBV7-3 and TRBJ2-3, with TRBD2 matching 8 bases. The germline V gene has CDR1 SGHTA and CDR2 FQGTGA. The junction had 10 bases not matched to a gene; V was cut back by 5 bases and J by 3 bases. There are 16 residues in the CDR3. The CDR3 DNA follows: TGTGCCAGCAGCATCACTAGCGGAGCACAAACAGATACGCAGTATTTT. Translated: CASSITSGAQTDTQYF.

The chain is built from TRBV7-2 and TRBJ1-1; 7 bases match TRBD1. J gave up 1 base and V 5 bases, and 7 bases lay outside the gene matches. Germline assignment: CDR1 SGHTA and CDR2 FQGNSA. The CDR3 totals 15 residues. Written as DNA, the CDR3 is TGTGCCAGCAGCGGACCCGGGACAGCGAACACTGAAGCTTTCTTT. This encodes CASSGPGTANTEAFF.

The J gene is TRBJ1-6, the V gene TRBV4-2, with 9 bases matching TRBD1. Germline V gene data show CDR1 as LGHNA and CDR2 as YNFKEQ. This CDR3 is built from 15 residues. The V gene end was trimmed by 3 bases and the J gene end by 6 bases; junction bases not matched to a gene: 3. The CDR3 DNA sequence: TGTGCCAGCAGCCAGCCGGGACAGGGTAATTCACCCCTCCACTTT. Amino acids: CASSQPGQGNSPLHF.

The rearrangement joins TRBV7-2 to TRBJ1-1; D is possibly TRBD1 (6 bases). Germline CDR1 SGHTA, CDR2 FQGNSA. Deletions cut 7 bases from V and 0 bases from J, with 12 bases between. This CDR3 has 14 amino acids. The CDR3 loop reads CASTQGSMNTEAFF. In DNA form, the CDR3 reads TGTGCCAGCACGCAGGGGAGCATGAACACTGAAGCTTTCTTT.

The CDR3 sequence is CSAGRGLGYTF. Here the CDR3 DNA reads TGCAGTGCCGGCAGGGGGCTTGGCTACACCTTC. The rearrangement links TRBV20-1 to TRBJ1-2; the match to TRBD1 covers 8 bases. Germline V gene lookup returns CDR1 DFQATT and CDR2 SNEGSKA (reference sequence). The CDR3 spans 11 residues. The junction had 4 bases not matched to a gene; V was cut back by 6 bases and J by 7 bases.

The rearrangement links TRBV7-8 to TRBJ2-7, with TRBD2 as a possible D gene (5 bases). V lost 2 bases and J 5 bases, leaving 19 bases between the germline ends. This CDR3 contains 16 residues. Germline-derived CDR1 and CDR2 are SGHVS and FQNEAQ. In nucleotides, the CDR3 is TGTGCCAGCAGCTTAAGAAGCGGTCAAATACAAAACGAGCAGTACTTC. It specifies CASSLRSGQIQNEQYF.

The chain couples TRBV7-9 to TRBJ2-5; D not certain. The CDR3 totals 14 residues. The germline V gene encodes CDR1 SEHNR and CDR2 FQNEAQ (reference sequence). V was pared by 1 base and J by 0 bases, with 6 bases between. The CDR3 sequence is CASSLVNNQETQYF. Here the CDR3 DNA reads TGTGCCAGCAGCTTAGTGAACAACCAAGAGACCCAGTACTTC.